Listed here are 29 T cell receptor beta chains from one sample, sequenced in a study of blood T cell repertoires in COVID-19. Generated by immunoSEQ multiplex PCR, the TCRdb table keeps only in-frame clones and is missing some. The table includes 180,000 or so clones, roughly 76% detected once. Material: peripheral blood. The receptors come from a woman in her fifties or sixties with active or convalescent COVID-19.

The gene calls are TRBV6-5 and TRBJ1-6; 9 bases map to TRBD1. The junction had 7 bases not matched to a gene; V was cut back by 6 bases and J by 7 bases. CDR1 is MNHEY, CDR2 SVGAGI, per germline. The CDR3 totals 15 residues. CDR3 in DNA: TGTGCCAGCAGCTGGACAGGGGCGGGAAATTCACCCCTCCACTTT. Its translation is CASSWTGAGNSPLHF.

The rearrangement links TRBV14 to TRBJ2-1; 8 nucleotides agree with TRBD2. CDR3 length equals 15 residues. CDR1 and CDR2 from the germline V gene are SGHDN and FVKESK. Germline trimming cut 4 bases from V and 6 bases from J; bases unmatched to any gene: 8. The CDR3: CASSRGGRVLNEQFF. The CDR3 nucleotides are TGTGCCAGCAGCCGCGGGGGGAGGGTTCTCAATGAGCAGTTCTTC.

The rearrangement joins TRBV7-2 to TRBJ2-2; possibly TRBD1 for D (6 bases). This CDR3 spans 14 amino acids. Germline V gives CDR1 SGHTA, CDR2 FQGNSA. V lost 5 bases and J 10 bases, leaving 17 bases between the germline ends. CDR3 sequence reads: CASSLLGRGEELFF. The CDR3 DNA reads as TGTGCCAGCAGCCTCCTCGGCAGGGGCGAGGAGCTGTTTTTT.

The V gene is TRBV12-5, the J gene TRBJ1-4, with 9 bases identical to TRBD1. J lost 6 bases, V lost 4 bases, and 6 bases had no gene match. This CDR3 spans 15 amino acids. Germline-derived CDR1 and CDR2 are LGHNT and FRNRAP. CDR3 DNA: TGTGCTAGTGGTTCTGGGGACAGGGCGGATGAAAAACTGTTTTTT. This codes for CASGSGDRADEKLFF.

The V gene is TRBV19, the J gene TRBJ1-3; D is undetermined. The CDR3 has 14 amino acids. CDR1 and CDR2 (germline): LNHDA, SQIVND (reference sequence). V lost 8 bases, J lost 0 bases, and 11 bases lay in between. The chain's CDR3 is CASVAGSSGNTIYF. In DNA form, the CDR3 reads TGTGCCAGTGTCGCCGGGTCCTCTGGAAACACCATATATTTT.

V usage is TRBV27 and J usage is TRBJ2-1; 11 bases are a match to TRBD2. The ends lost 3 bases at V and 8 bases at J; junction bases unmatched: 6. Germline V lookup: CDR1 MNHEY, CDR2 SMNVEV (reference sequence). The CDR3 is made up of 15 amino acids. Written as DNA, the CDR3 is TGTGCCAGCAGTTTGGTACTAGCGGGAGCGGATGAGCAGTTCTTC. Amino acids: CASSLVLAGADEQFF.

This clone has just a few counts. The V gene is TRBV6-4, the J gene TRBJ2-2; D gene uncertain. Trimming took off 5 bases at V and 0 bases at J, with 7 bases between the two ends. In germline, CDR1 is MRHNA, CDR2 SNTAGT. The CDR3 consists of 14 residues. The CDR3 sequence is CASSLQTNTGELFF. The CDR3 DNA reads TGTGCCAGCAGTCTACAGACGAACACCGGGGAGCTGTTTTTT.

The rearrangement links TRBV6-2 or TRBV6-3 to TRBJ1-5; perhaps TRBD1 as D (6 bases). CDR1 is MNHEY, CDR2 SVGEGT, per germline. There are 16 residues in the CDR3. The V and J ends lost 5 bases and 0 bases respectively, with 14 bases between them. DNA of the CDR3: TGTGCCAGCAGTAAGGACAGACAGGATAGCAATCAGCCCCAGCATTTT. This codes for CASSKDRQDSNQPQHF.

The chain links TRBV7-2 to TRBJ2-7; D unresolved. CDR3 size: 14 residues. The germline V and J ends were trimmed by 0 bases and 3 bases, with 9 bases remaining between them. Germline CDR1 is SGHTA and CDR2 is FQGNSA. The CDR3 here is CASSLAVSGYEQYF. DNA of the CDR3: TGTGCCAGCAGCTTAGCGGTTTCGGGCTACGAGCAGTACTTC.

The V gene is TRBV28, the J gene TRBJ1-2; 7 nucleotides match TRBD1. This CDR3 is 14 amino acids long. Germline CDR1 MDHEN, CDR2 SYDVKM. V lost 5 bases and J lost 4; bases outside the gene matches: 7. The CDR3 DNA sequence: TGTGCCAGCAGTGCACCGGGACAGAGCTATGGCTACACCTTC. Protein: CASSAPGQSYGYTF.

This clone appeared a few times. The chain combines TRBV30 with TRBJ1-3; D gene uncertain. Per germline, CDR1 GTSNPN and CDR2 SVGIG (reference sequence). The CDR3 has 13 amino acids. V lost 0 bases and J lost 3, with 6 bases in between. This CDR3 is CAWSVAGGNTIYF. CDR3 DNA: TGTGCCTGGAGTGTAGCAGGTGGAAACACCATATATTTT.

The chain has TRBV5-1 and TRBJ2-7; 10 nucleotides align to TRBD2. This CDR3 spans 16 amino acids. Germline CDR1 is SGHRS and CDR2 is YFSETQ. The junction had 9 bases not matched to a gene; V was cut back by 2 bases and J by 4 bases. In nucleotides, the CDR3 is TGCGCCAGCAGCTTTGGTCCAGGGACTAGCGTTTACGAGCAGTACTTC. The encoded protein is CASSFGPGTSVYEQYF.

The rearrangement joins TRBV2 to TRBJ2-2; possibly TRBD2 for D (5 bases). Germline lookup yields CDR1 SNHLY and CDR2 FYNNEI. V was shortened by 8 bases and J by 4 bases, with 14 bases between the two germline ends. The CDR3 contains 14 residues. CDR3 protein: CASWIKGATGELFF. In nucleotides, the CDR3 is TGTGCCAGCTGGATAAAGGGAGCCACCGGGGAGCTGTTTTTT.

The gene calls are TRBV28 and TRBJ2-7; TRBD1 agrees at 8 bases. The germline CDR1 and CDR2 sequences are MDHEN and SYDVKM. V shed 6 bases, J shed 6 bases, and the junction held 4 bases outside the gene matches. This CDR3 is 12 amino acids long. CDR3 in DNA: TGTGCCAGCAGCTGGACAGGGTTCGAGCAGTACTTC. It codes for CASSWTGFEQYF.

This clone was observed once. The V call is TRBV5-1, the J call TRBJ2-7, with TRBD1 identical over 10 bases. The CDR3 covers 14 residues. Per germline, CDR1 SGHRS and CDR2 YFSETQ. V lost 0 bases and J lost 3; bases outside the gene matches: 0. Here the CDR3 reads CASSLGTGGYEQYF. In nucleotides, the CDR3 is TGCGCCAGCAGCTTGGGGACAGGGGGCTACGAGCAGTACTTC.

This chain joins TRBV6-5 and TRBJ1-6; TRBD1 is a possible D gene (6 bases). With 5 bases removed from V and 6 bases from J, the gap between germline ends came to 14 bases. CDR1 and CDR2 from the germline V gene are MNHEY and SVGAGI. The CDR3 sequence is 15 residues long. CDR3 nucleotides: TGTGCCAGCAGTCGGGAGGGGGGAGGTAATTCACCCCTCCACTTT. Residues: CASSREGGGNSPLHF.

The chain joins TRBV5-5 to TRBJ2-7; weak D call: TRBD1 (5 bases). V lost 0 bases, J lost 2 bases, and 9 bases lay in between. Germline V gene sequence: CDR1 SGHKS, CDR2 YYEKEE (reference sequence). The length of the CDR3 is 14 residues. This CDR3 is CASSLGQGPYEQYF. CDR3 coding DNA: TGTGCCAGCAGCTTGGGGCAGGGCCCCTACGAGCAGTACTTC. The full variable domain, rest sourced from reference TRBV5-5 and TRBJ2-7, is DAGVTQSPTHLIKTRGQQVTLRCSPISGHKSVSWYQQVLGQGPQFIFQYYEKEERGRGNFPDRFSARQFPNYSSELNVNALLLGDSALYLCASSLGQGPYEQYFGPGTRLTVT.

This sequence joins TRBV18 and TRBJ2-5, with 7 bases that match TRBD1. The CDR3 loop spans 15 amino acids. CDR1 and CDR2 (germline): KGHSH, LQKENI. The V and J ends lost 5 bases and 7 bases, in that order; junction bases with no gene match: 13. CDR3 in amino acids: CASSTGTEVARTQYF. CDR3 sequence (DNA): TGTGCCAGCTCAACCGGGACAGAGGTGGCGAGGACCCAGTACTTC.

The CDR3 DNA reads TGCAGCGTTGGACTTGTAGCAACTAATGAAAAACTGTTTTTT. This sequence encodes CSVGLVATNEKLFF. This sequence joins TRBV29-1 and TRBJ1-4; no reliable D call. The CDR3 extends over 14 amino acids. In germline, CDR1 is SQVTM, CDR2 ANQGSEA. Trimming left V 4 bases short and J 0 bases short, with 9 bases between.

This clone was detected only a few times. The chain combines TRBV27 with TRBJ2-5; possibly TRBD1 for D (5 bases). Per germline, CDR1 MNHEY and CDR2 SMNVEV (reference sequence). CDR3 size: 13 residues. Trimming left V 4 bases short and J 3 bases short, with 9 bases between. CDR3 DNA sequence: TGTGCCAGCAGTTACAGGTTAAAAGAGACCCAGTACTTC. Translating it yields CASSYRLKETQYF.

The chain is built from TRBV19 and TRBJ2-4, with 11 bases lining up with TRBD2. The J segment lost 0 bases and the V segment lost 5 bases, leaving 9 bases of the junction unmatched. From germline, CDR1 is LNHDA and CDR2 SQIVND (reference sequence). The length of the CDR3 is 18 residues. The CDR3 nucleotides read TGTGCCAGTAGTTCGGGACTAGCGGAAGGGATAGCCAAAAACATTCAGTACTTC. This codes for CASSSGLAEGIAKNIQYF. The whole variable domain, remainder taken from reference TRBV19 and TRBJ2-4, is DGGITQSPKYLFRKEGQNVTLSCEQNLNHDAMYWYRQDPGQGLRLIYYSQIVNDFQKGDIAEGYSVSREKKESFPLTVTSAQKNPTAFYLCASSSGLAEGIAKNIQYFGAGTRLSVL.

The chain combines TRBV7-6 with TRBJ1-1; D is perhaps TRBD1 (6 bases). The CDR3 consists of 22 residues. Germline CDR1 reads SGHVS; CDR2 reads FNYEAQ. Deletions cut 0 bases from V and 1 base from J, with 30 bases between. The CDR3 loop reads CASSLARSKPPTNRDRNTEAFF. The CDR3 DNA is TGTGCCAGCAGCTTAGCCCGGTCCAAACCCCCGACCAACAGGGATAGGAACACTGAAGCTTTCTTT.

Comment on this clone: Germline is not matched at one junction end, which may reflect a read error. The rearrangement links TRBV11-2 to TRBJ2-4, with D possibly matching TRBD1 (5 bases). Germline CDR1 reads SGHAT; CDR2 reads FQNNGV. The CDR3 spans 13 residues. The CDR3 region has the DNA TGTGCCAGCACAGGGCTAGACAAAACCATTCAGTACTTC. Translation: CASTGLDKTIQYF.

V usage is TRBV18 and J usage is TRBJ2-7; maybe TRBD1 (7 bases). Per the germline V gene, CDR1 is KGHSH and CDR2 is LQKENI. The CDR3 length is 13 residues. V lost 3 bases and J lost 6, with 12 bases in between. The CDR3 loop reads CASSPPGGPEQYF. The CDR3 region has the DNA TGTGCCAGCTCACCCCCAGGGGGGCCCGAGCAGTACTTC.

The chain employs TRBV5-5 and TRBJ2-2, with D tentatively TRBD1 (5 bases). V lost 1 base and J 3 bases, leaving 10 bases between the germline ends. CDR3 size: 15 residues. Germline assignment: CDR1 SGHKS and CDR2 YYEKEE (reference sequence). CDR3 DNA sequence: TGTGCCAGCAGCTTGACAGGTGTGGACACCGGGGAGCTGTTTTTT. As protein: CASSLTGVDTGELFF. The full variable domain, completed using reference TRBV5-5 and TRBJ2-2, is DAGVTQSPTHLIKTRGQQVTLRCSPISGHKSVSWYQQVLGQGPQFIFQYYEKEERGRGNFPDRFSARQFPNYSSELNVNALLLGDSALYLCASSLTGVDTGELFFGEGSRLTVL.

The chain couples TRBV5-4 to TRBJ2-1; D possibly corresponds to TRBD1 (5 bases). With 3 bases removed from V and 6 bases from J, the gap between germline ends came to 10 bases. This CDR3 is 13 amino acids long. Germline V gives CDR1 SGHNT, CDR2 YYREEE (reference sequence). CDR3 sequence: CASSSSQGNEQFF. CDR3 bases: TGTGCCAGCAGCTCGTCCCAGGGCAATGAGCAGTTCTTC. The variable domain in full, with the rest retrieved from reference TRBV5-4 and TRBJ2-1, is ETGVTQSPTHLIKTRGQQVTLRCSSQSGHNTVSWYQQALGQGPQFIFQYYREEENGRGNFPPRFSGLQFPNYSSELNVNALELDDSALYLCASSSSQGNEQFFGPGTRLTVL.

The CDR3 nucleotides read TGTGCCAGCAGCTTGAGCGTGGATCCGTCGAATGAGCAGTTCTTC. This encodes CASSLSVDPSNEQFF. V and J are TRBV7-2 and TRBJ2-1; D is unresolved. The V end was cut by 3 bases, the J end by 7 bases, with 16 bases between. Germline V gives CDR1 SGHTA, CDR2 FQGNSA. This CDR3 has 15 residues.

The chain is built from TRBV9 and TRBJ2-7; a weak D match, TRBD1 (5 bases). The V and J ends lost 0 bases and 2 bases respectively, with 15 bases between them. CDR1 and CDR2 from the germline V gene are SGDLS and YYNGEE. This CDR3 spans 16 amino acids. The chain's CDR3 is CASSVGGQGRAYEQYF. In DNA, the CDR3 is TGTGCCAGCAGCGTAGGTGGGCAGGGAAGGGCCTACGAGCAGTACTTC. The variable domain in full, completed from reference TRBV9 and TRBJ2-7, reads DSGVTQTPKHLITATGQRVTLRCSPRSGDLSVYWYQQSLDQGLQFLIQYYNGEERAKGNILERFSAQQFPDLHSELNLSSLELGDSALYFCASSVGGQGRAYEQYFGPGTRLTVT.

This clone has at least ten counts. This chain connects TRBV6-5 to TRBJ1-6; D is ambiguous. CDR1 and CDR2 (germline): MNHEY, SVGAGI. V shed 0 bases and J shed 7 bases, with 4 bases lying between them. This CDR3 is 13 amino acids long. CDR3 protein: CASSYSRNSPLHF. Here the CDR3 DNA reads TGTGCCAGCAGTTACTCGAGGAATTCACCCCTCCACTTT.